This T cell receptor beta chain was documented in a study of T-cell reconstitution after alpha-beta-depleted transplantation in children. CDR1 and CDR2 (germline): SGHRS, YFSETQ. V lost 4 bases, J lost 2 bases, and 14 bases lay in between. There are 15 residues in the CDR3. Unique molecular identifiers were incorporated during preparation of the TCRbeta library. TCRdb reprocessed the PCR reads with MiXCR, giving one entry per CDR3 protein. This sample has approximately 520,000 distinct CDR3 sequences, with about 31% found just once. The TCR sequence derives from a human donor who donated a stem cell graft to a child with aplastic anemia. The chain is built from TRBV5-1 and TRBJ2-3, with a possible D match to TRBD1 (6 bases). The input for sequencing was PBMCs from the stem cell graft donor, taken from the stem cell graft. The CDR3 DNA follows: TGCGCCAGCAGCCCCTTCGGACAGCTCACAGATACGCAGTATTTT. This encodes CASSPFGQLTDTQYF.